Each of the 8 T cell receptor beta chains below was sequenced from the same sample in a study of spatial heterogeneity in lung cancer. This sample's time point: sample taken at primary tumor resection. Frozen PBMC, nontumor lung or tumor provided whole RNA, which was sequenced unsorted. A single record per CDR3 protein comes from TCRdb applying MiXCR to the 5' RACE reads. The sample has 10,000 or so distinct CDR3 sequences; roughly 5% are singletons. This specimen consisted of PBMCs, obtained at surgery. The receptors derive from a male donor with early-stage non-small cell lung cancer.

In its sample, this clonotype ranks as medium-sized. This chain's CDR3 is CATQTDRGSYNEQFF. CDR3 DNA sequence: TGTGCCACCCAGACTGACAGGGGCTCCTACAATGAGCAGTTCTTC. The chain carries TRBV28 and TRBJ2-1; 8 bases match TRBD1. V gave up 10 bases and J gave up 0 bases; unmatched junction bases: 8. Germline CDR1 and CDR2: MDHEN and SYDVKM. The CDR3 sequence is 15 residues long. The whole variable domain, filled in from reference TRBV28 and TRBJ2-1, reads DVKVTQSSRYLVKRTGEKVFLECVQDMDHENMFWYRQDPGLGLRLIYFSYDVKMKEKGDIPEGYSVSREKKERFSLILESASTNQTSMYLCATQTDRGSYNEQFFGPGTRLTVL.

This clonotype was seen only once. V usage is TRBV27 and J usage is TRBJ2-1; 9 nucleotides match TRBD1. CDR1 is MNHEY and CDR2 is SMNVEV in the germline V gene (reference sequence). With 4 bases clipped from V and 3 bases from J, the junction kept 7 bases outside the gene matches. This CDR3 comprises 16 residues. As DNA, the CDR3 is TGTGCCAGCAGTTCATTACAGGGGGCAAACTACAATGAGCAGTTCTTC. It translates to CASSSLQGANYNEQFF.

Within the sample, this clonotype is medium-sized. In DNA form, the CDR3 reads TGTGCCAGCAGCTCCGACGTGACTAGCGAAGAAGAGACCCAGTACTTC. Its translation: CASSSDVTSEEETQYF. V usage is TRBV5-4 and J usage is TRBJ2-5, with TRBD2 matching over 8 bases. The CDR3 spans 16 residues. The V segment lost 3 bases and the J segment 3 bases; nucleotides outside the gene matches: 10. In germline, CDR1 is SGHNT, CDR2 YYREEE (reference sequence). Full variable domain (outside the CDR3, taken from reference TRBV5-4 and TRBJ2-5): ETGVTQSPTHLIKTRGQQVTLRCSSQSGHNTVSWYQQALGQGPQFIFQYYREEENGRGNFPPRFSGLQFPNYSSELNVNALELDDSALYLCASSSDVTSEEETQYFGPGTRLLVL.

This clonotype was observed many times. V is TRBV28 and J is TRBJ1-1; possibly TRBD1 for D (5 bases). V was clipped by 7 bases and J by 10 bases, with 13 bases between them. CDR1 is MDHEN and CDR2 is SYDVKM in the germline V gene. This CDR3 is built from 11 residues. The CDR3 region has the DNA TGTGCCAGCAACATCGAGGACACAGCTTTCTTT. This encodes CASNIEDTAFF.

This clonotype was counted many times. This chain joins TRBV12-3 or TRBV12-4 and TRBJ2-7; D possibly uses TRBD1 or TRBD2 (5 bases each). The CDR3 contains 14 residues. V was cut by 2 bases and J by 7 bases, with 15 bases left in between. CDR3 loop: CASSLIARQGEQYF. The CDR3 DNA follows: TGTGCCAGCAGTTTAATAGCGAGGCAGGGAGAGCAGTACTTC.

This clonotype showed up many times. The rearrangement uses TRBV7-3 and TRBJ1-1; the D is unclear. Trimming shortened V by 1 base and J by 1 base, and 4 bases separated the two germline ends. CDR3 length equals 13 residues. Looked up from germline, CDR1 is SGHTA and CDR2 is FQGTGA. This chain's CDR3 is CASSLNRNTEAFF. The CDR3 DNA is TGTGCCAGCAGCTTAAATCGGAACACTGAAGCTTTCTTT.

This clonotype was counted between two and nine times. The CDR3 coding sequence is TGTGCCAGCAGCGGGCCGACTAGCGGGGTCCTTTACAATGAGCAGTTCTTC. Translation gives CASSGPTSGVLYNEQFF. This sequence joins TRBV7-2 and TRBJ2-1, with 11 bases aligning to TRBD2. CDR1 is SGHTA and CDR2 is FQGNSA in the germline V gene. The ends lost 5 bases at V and 4 bases at J; junction bases unmatched: 10. This CDR3 is built from 17 residues.

This clonotype was detected only a few times. The chain recombines TRBV28 with TRBJ2-6, with 11 nucleotides matching TRBD1. The trim removed 9 bases at V and 4 bases at J, leaving 8 bases unmatched. CDR3 size: 16 residues. Germline V lookup: CDR1 MDHEN, CDR2 SYDVKM. The CDR3 region is CASLQGQGAGANVLTF. The CDR3 nucleotides read TGTGCCAGTCTCCAAGGACAGGGGGCCGGGGCCAACGTCCTGACTTTC. Full variable domain (missing parts from reference TRBV28 and TRBJ2-6): DVKVTQSSRYLVKRTGEKVFLECVQDMDHENMFWYRQDPGLGLRLIYFSYDVKMKEKGDIPEGYSVSREKKERFSLILESASTNQTSMYLCASLQGQGAGANVLTFGAGSRLTVL.